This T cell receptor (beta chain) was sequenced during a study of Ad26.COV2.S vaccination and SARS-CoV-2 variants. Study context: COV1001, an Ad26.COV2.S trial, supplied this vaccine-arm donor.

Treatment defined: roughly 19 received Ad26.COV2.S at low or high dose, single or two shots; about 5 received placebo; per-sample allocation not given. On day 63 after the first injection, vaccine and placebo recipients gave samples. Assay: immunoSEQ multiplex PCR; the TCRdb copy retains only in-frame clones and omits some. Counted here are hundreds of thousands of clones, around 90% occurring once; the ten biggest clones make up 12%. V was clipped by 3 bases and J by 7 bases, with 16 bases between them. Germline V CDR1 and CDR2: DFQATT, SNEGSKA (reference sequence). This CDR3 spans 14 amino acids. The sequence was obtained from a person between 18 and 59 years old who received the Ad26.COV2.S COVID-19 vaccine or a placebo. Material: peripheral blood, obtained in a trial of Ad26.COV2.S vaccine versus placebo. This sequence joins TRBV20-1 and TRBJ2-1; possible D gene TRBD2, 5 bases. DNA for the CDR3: TGCAGTGCTAGTGAGGGCGGCTTGTGGAATGAGCAGTTCTTC. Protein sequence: CSASEGGLWNEQFF.